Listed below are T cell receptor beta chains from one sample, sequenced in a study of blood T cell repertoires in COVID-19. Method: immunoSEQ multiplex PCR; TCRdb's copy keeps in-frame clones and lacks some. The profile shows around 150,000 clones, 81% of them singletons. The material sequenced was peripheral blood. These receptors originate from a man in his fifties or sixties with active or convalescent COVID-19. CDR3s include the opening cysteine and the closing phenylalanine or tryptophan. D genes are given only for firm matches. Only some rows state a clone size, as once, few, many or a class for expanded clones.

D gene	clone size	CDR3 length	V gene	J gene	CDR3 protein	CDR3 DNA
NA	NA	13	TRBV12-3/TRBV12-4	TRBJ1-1	CASSSRGSIAAFF	TGTGCCAGCAGTTCCCGGGGTAGTATAGCAGCTTTCTTT
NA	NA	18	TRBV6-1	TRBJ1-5	CASSDPLYRVDRNQPQHF	TGTGCCAGCAGTGACCCGCTCTACAGGGTAGATCGCAATCAGCCCCAGCATTTT
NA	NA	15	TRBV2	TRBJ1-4	CASSDRGSTNEKLFF	TGTGCCAGCAGTGATAGGGGATCGACTAATGAAAAACTGTTTTTT
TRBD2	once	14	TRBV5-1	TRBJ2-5	CATGTSGGQETQYF	TGCGCCACCGGGACTAGCGGGGGGCAAGAGACCCAGTACTTC
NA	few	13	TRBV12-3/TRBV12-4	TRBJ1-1	CASSLVSDTEAFF	TGTGCCAGCAGTTTAGTGTCGGACACTGAAGCTTTCTTT
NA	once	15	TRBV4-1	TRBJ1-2	CASSQPGGANYGYTF	TGCGCCAGCAGCCAGCCGGGGGGAGCTAACTATGGCTACACCTTC
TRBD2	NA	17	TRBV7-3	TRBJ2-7	CASSFPFPSGAHYEQYF	TGTGCCAGCAGCTTCCCATTTCCTAGCGGGGCTCACTACGAGCAGTACTTC
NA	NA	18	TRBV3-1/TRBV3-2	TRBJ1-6	CASSLLDPTGIYNSPLHF	TGTGCCAGCAGCCTCCTGGACCCTACAGGGATCTATAATTCACCCCTCCACTTT
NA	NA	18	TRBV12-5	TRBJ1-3	CASGLPPAVPVSGNTIYF	TGTGCTAGTGGTTTGCCGCCTGCAGTCCCAGTCTCTGGAAACACCATATATTTT
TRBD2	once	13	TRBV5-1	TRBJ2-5	CASSPGLAGPTYF	TGCGCCAGCAGCCCCGGACTAGCGGGGCCAACTTACTTC
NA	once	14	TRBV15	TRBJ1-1	CATSRAPGNTEAFF	TGTGCCACCAGCAGAGCTCCCGGGAACACTGAAGCTTTCTTT
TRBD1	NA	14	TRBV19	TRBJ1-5	CASSGTGGRQPQHF	TGTGCCAGCTCTGGGACAGGGGGACGTCAGCCCCAGCATTTT
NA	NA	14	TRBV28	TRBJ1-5	CASSSGGSNQPQHF	TGTGCCAGCAGTTCGGGAGGTAGCAATCAGCCCCAGCATTTT
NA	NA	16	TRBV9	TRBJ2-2	CASSVGPGFGTGELFF	TGTGCCAGCAGCGTAGGACCGGGGTTTGGCACCGGGGAGCTGTTTTTT
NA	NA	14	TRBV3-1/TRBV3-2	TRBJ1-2	CASGPSGVIYGYTF	TGTGCCAGCGGTCCGAGCGGGGTAATTTATGGCTACACCTTC
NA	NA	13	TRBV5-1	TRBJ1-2	CASSFDKNYGYTF	TGCGCCAGCAGCTTCGACAAGAACTATGGCTACACCTTC
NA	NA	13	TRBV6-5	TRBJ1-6	CASRQIRNSPLHF	TGTGCCAGCAGGCAGATCAGGAACTCACCCCTCCACTTT
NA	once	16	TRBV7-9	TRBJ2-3	CASSSGMGPRADTQYF	TGTGCCAGCAGCTCTGGCATGGGGCCACGGGCAGATACGCAGTATTTT